The clone carrying this TCR beta chain was seen a few times. The germline gene is not matched at one end of the junction; a read error may be the cause. The data were taken from a study of identical twins. The CDR3 is 12 residues long. Germline CDR1 DFQATT, CDR2 SNEGSKA (reference sequence). In TCRdb, the 5' RACE reads were re-called with MiXCR into one record per CDR3 protein. This sample has hundreds of thousands of distinct CDR3 sequences; 11% to 15% occur once, and the top ten carry approximately 8.8%. This clonotype was obtained from a woman under 30 in good health. The sequenced sample was memory (CD45RO+) T cells sorted from blood. This chain uses TRBV20-1 with TRBJ1-5, with D tentatively TRBD1 (6 bases). CDR3 nucleotides: TGCAGTGTGTCACAGGGCAACCAGCCCCAGCATTTT. It translates to CSVSQGNQPQHF.